One sample yielded the 11 T cell receptor beta chains listed below, sequenced in a study of CD4 T cells in relation to SARS-CoV-2 and coronaviruses. These receptors' targets are unknown. Profiled with immunoSEQ multiplex PCR; TCRdb holds only in-frame clones, not every one. The sample shows about 43,000 clones, over 70% of them seen only once. Sequencing input: naive CD4+ T cells from PBMCs, cultured in vitro. Subset defined: naive CD4+ T cells isolated by negative enrichment. These receptor sequences come from an adult with COVID-19.

The rearrangement uses TRBV24-1 and TRBJ2-5; tentative D call: TRBD1 (6 bases). V shed 3 bases and J shed 2 bases, with 12 bases lying between them. CDR1 is KGHDR, CDR2 SFDVKD, per germline. CDR3 length equals 15 residues. The CDR3 nucleotides read TGTGCCACCAGTGATGGCCAGGGGTGGCAAGAGACCCAGTACTTC. It yields the protein CATSDGQGWQETQYF.

This clone appeared a single time. The rearrangement uses TRBV9 and TRBJ1-5, with 8 bases that match TRBD1. V dropped 0 bases and J dropped 4; count of bases not matched to a gene: 3. Germline lookup yields CDR1 SGDLS and CDR2 YYNGEE. This CDR3 spans 15 amino acids. The CDR3 region is CASSVGTGLNQPQHF. In DNA form, the CDR3 reads TGTGCCAGCAGCGTAGGGACAGGGCTGAATCAGCCCCAGCATTTT.

The genes are TRBV2 and TRBJ2-7; D perhaps matches TRBD1 (6 bases). The germline V and J ends were trimmed by 3 bases and 6 bases, with 15 bases remaining between them. The germline V gene has CDR1 SNHLY and CDR2 FYNNEI. The CDR3 is made up of 14 amino acids. The CDR3 DNA reads TGTGCCAGCAGTGAGAGACAGGTGTCGGGCGAGCAGTACTTC. Translating gives CASSERQVSGEQYF.

The chain carries TRBV18 and TRBJ2-5, with 7 bases matching TRBD2. The germline gives CDR1 KGHSH, CDR2 LQKENI. The junction had 3 bases not matched to a gene; V was cut back by 3 bases and J by 5 bases. CDR3 length: 13 residues. CDR3 sequence: CASSPGLVETQYF. The CDR3 DNA is TGTGCCAGCTCACCCGGACTAGTGGAGACCCAGTACTTC.

The rearrangement links TRBV19 to TRBJ2-1, with 10 nucleotides matching TRBD2. The CDR3 totals 14 residues. The germline V gene has CDR1 LNHDA and CDR2 SQIVND (reference sequence). V lost 6 bases and J lost 10; bases outside the gene matches: 9. As DNA, the CDR3 is TGTGCCAGTAGGACAAGCGGGAGGGCTACCGAGCAGTTCTTC. Translation: CASRTSGRATEQFF.

The V gene is TRBV2, the J gene TRBJ1-5, with D possibly matching TRBD1 (5 bases). Trimming removed 4 bases at V and 11 bases at J, with 18 bases between. Germline V gene sequence: CDR1 SNHLY, CDR2 FYNNEI. This CDR3 contains 14 residues. The CDR3 spells CASSGGQVGGSQHF. For the CDR3, the DNA is TGTGCCAGCAGTGGGGGTCAGGTCGGGGGGTCCCAGCATTTT.

This clone showed up just a few times. This chain uses TRBV5-1 with TRBJ1-2; TRBD1 matches 8 bases. The V segment lost 5 bases and the J segment 8 bases; nucleotides outside the gene matches: 5. Germline V lookup: CDR1 SGHRS, CDR2 YFSETQ. The CDR3 length is 12 residues. CDR3 region: CASRQGERGYTF. As DNA, the CDR3 is TGCGCCAGCAGACAGGGGGAGAGGGGCTACACCTTC.

This clone was seen only a few times. J is TRBJ2-1 and V is TRBV19; 10 bases align to TRBD2. The germline CDR1 and CDR2 sequences are LNHDA and SQIVND (reference sequence). V was pared by 3 bases and J by 8 bases, with 10 bases of the junction left unmatched. The CDR3 sequence is 16 residues long. The CDR3 DNA follows: TGTGCCAGTAGTATTGGACTAGCGGCCCCTGGGGATGAGCAGTTCTTC. It yields the protein CASSIGLAAPGDEQFF.

This rearrangement joins TRBV2 to TRBJ2-3; D possibly corresponds to TRBD2 (6 bases). There are 16 residues in the CDR3. CDR1 and CDR2 from the germline V gene are SNHLY and FYNNEI. V lost 3 bases, J lost 4 bases, and 17 bases lay in between. In nucleotides, the CDR3 is TGTGCCAGCAGTGAGGCCGACATGACGGGGGCAGATACGCAGTATTTT. This gives the protein CASSEADMTGADTQYF.

The J gene is TRBJ2-7, the V gene TRBV28; either TRBD1 or TRBD2 may supply D (5 bases each). CDR3 length: 14 amino acids. CDR1 and CDR2 from the germline V gene are MDHEN and SYDVKM. V dropped 2 bases and J dropped 6 bases, with 14 bases sitting between them. The CDR3 DNA reads as TGTGCCAGCAGTTTAAACACGGGGCCATCCGAGCAGTACTTC. This encodes CASSLNTGPSEQYF.

This clone was seen only a few times. The V and J genes are TRBV28 and TRBJ1-5, with 10 bases fitting TRBD1. Per germline, CDR1 MDHEN and CDR2 SYDVKM. J lost 6 bases, V lost 7 bases, and 12 bases had no gene match. The CDR3 has 16 residues. The CDR3 spells CASNTPGQGSGQPQHF. DNA of the CDR3: TGTGCCAGCAACACACCGGGACAGGGGTCGGGTCAGCCCCAGCATTTT.